A single sample is the source of the 14 T cell receptor beta chains below, sequenced in a study of persistence of HIV-infected CD4 T cells. These receptors are not linked to any known antigen. The stimulus was lysate of CMV-infected fibroblasts, around 10 ug/mL. CD40L-negative CD69-negative CD45RO-high memory CD4+ T cells were sorted as populations depleted of antigen-responding cells. This was the immunoSEQ version 4 assay in survey mode. The method was immunoSEQ multiplex PCR; TCRdb's version includes in-frame clones alone and lacks a portion of them. The data hold 37,000 or so clones, with 65% to 85% observed a single time. The source material was CD4+ T cells sorted from PBMCs after roughly 18-hour stimulation, sampled from a patient who received antiretroviral therapy. The source of these receptors is an adult man with HIV who was CMV-seropositive.

This clone came up a few times. The rearrangement uses TRBV25-1 and TRBJ1-1, with a weak D call TRBD1 (5 bases). CDR3 length: 15 residues. Trimming took off 5 bases at V and 1 base at J, with 14 bases between the two ends. Germline CDR1 reads MGHDK; CDR2 reads SYGVNS. The CDR3 reads CASSLGDRQNTEAFF. The CDR3 coding sequence is TGTGCCAGCAGTTTGGGGGACCGGCAGAACACTGAAGCTTTCTTT.

The chain couples TRBV6-4 to TRBJ1-3, with 7 positions matching TRBD1. From germline, CDR1 is MRHNA and CDR2 SNTAGT. CDR3 length equals 19 residues. The V gene end was trimmed by 2 bases and the J gene end by 5 bases; junction bases not matched to a gene: 18. The CDR3 spells CASSDPPSHRQGRRNTIYF. Here the CDR3 DNA reads TGTGCCAGCAGTGACCCACCCTCTCACCGACAGGGCCGTCGAAACACCATATATTTT.

The gene calls are TRBV3-1 (or the pseudogene TRBV3-2) and TRBJ2-7; no definite D call. This CDR3 comprises 14 residues. V gave up 2 bases and J gave up 3 bases, with 11 bases separating them. Per germline, CDR1 LGHDT and CDR2 YNNKEL (reference sequence). The CDR3 DNA reads as TGTGCCAGCAGCCAAACGCTGAGAGTCTACGAGCAGTACTTC. It encodes CASSQTLRVYEQYF.

The chain recombines TRBV10-3 with TRBJ1-3, with D uncertain. The CDR3 has 15 residues. The germline V gene has CDR1 ENHRY and CDR2 SYGVKD. Trimming cost V 3 bases and J 4 bases, with 13 bases left between them. The CDR3 spells CAISERADTGNTIYF. The CDR3, as DNA: TGTGCCATCAGTGAACGCGCCGACACCGGAAACACCATATATTTT.

The rearrangement uses TRBV9 and TRBJ1-3, with D unresolved. The CDR3 extends over 16 amino acids. Per germline, CDR1 SGDLS and CDR2 YYNGEE. Trimming cost V 0 bases and J 0 bases, with 10 bases left between them. The CDR3 here is CASSVAVDYSGNTIYF. The DNA for the CDR3 is TGTGCCAGCAGCGTAGCGGTTGATTACTCTGGAAACACCATATATTTT.

The rearrangement joins TRBV6-5 to TRBJ2-7, with D possibly called TRBD1 or TRBD2 (5 bases each). In germline, CDR1 is MNHEY, CDR2 SVGAGI. This CDR3 is built from 13 residues. The ends were cut back, 0 bases at V and 9 bases at J, with 12 bases in the middle. CDR3 sequence reads: CASSYSYGAGQYF. The DNA for the CDR3 is TGTGCCAGCAGTTACTCTTACGGGGCCGGGCAGTACTTC.

This sequence joins TRBV10-3 and TRBJ2-3; 16 bases are a match to TRBD2. The CDR3 covers 18 residues. With V trimmed by 5 bases and J by 3 bases, 8 bases remained unmatched. The germline gives CDR1 ENHRY, CDR2 SYGVKD. CDR3 DNA sequence: TGTGCCATCAGTCCCGGGACTAGCGGGGGGGCCTTAACAGATACGCAGTATTTT. Translating gives CAISPGTSGGALTDTQYF.

CDR3 nucleotides: TGTGCCAGCAGTTTAGAGCGGGGGATTTACAATGAGCAGTTCTTC. The encoded protein is CASSLERGIYNEQFF. The rearrangement uses TRBV2 and TRBJ2-1; 8 bases fit TRBD2. The CDR3 extends over 15 amino acids. The germline V gene has CDR1 SNHLY and CDR2 FYNNEI. V was pared by 5 bases and J by 4 bases, with 7 bases of the junction left unmatched.

This chain connects TRBV28 to TRBJ1-5; 7 bases line up with TRBD1. CDR1 is MDHEN, CDR2 SYDVKM, per germline. The CDR3 consists of 16 residues. V shed 2 bases, J shed 7 bases, and the junction held 11 bases outside the gene matches. CDR3 bases: TGTGCCAGCAGTTTAGGGGGCCAGGGGGTGGGGCAGCCCCAGCATTTT. Its translation: CASSLGGQGVGQPQHF.

The genes are TRBV18 and TRBJ2-3; a weak D match, TRBD1 (5 bases). The length of the CDR3 is 16 residues. The V and J ends lost 1 base and 0 bases respectively, with 11 bases between them. In germline, CDR1 is KGHSH, CDR2 LQKENI. The CDR3 loop is CASSPLQVTSTDTQYF. The CDR3 nucleotides are TGTGCCAGCTCACCACTACAGGTGACTAGCACAGATACGCAGTATTTT. Full variable domain (outside the CDR3, taken from reference TRBV18 and TRBJ2-3): NAGVMQNPRHLVRRRGQEARLRCSPMKGHSHVYWYRQLPEEGLKFMVYLQKENIIDESGMPKERFSAEFPKEGPSILRIQQVVRGDSAAYFCASSPLQVTSTDTQYFGPGTRLTVL.

The chain is built from TRBV5-6 and TRBJ1-2; 7 bases agree with TRBD1. V lost 4 bases and J lost 10; bases outside the gene matches: 13. CDR3 length: 14 amino acids. Germline V gene sequence: CDR1 SGHDT, CDR2 YYEEEE. For the CDR3, the DNA is TGTGCCAGCAGCCCTCAACTTCGACAGGGCTTCTACACCTTC. It codes for CASSPQLRQGFYTF.

The gene calls are TRBV5-1 and TRBJ1-1; D unresolved. Trimming took 0 bases from V and 1 from J, leaving 7 bases between them. The CDR3 spans 14 residues. Germline lookup yields CDR1 SGHRS and CDR2 YFSETQ. The CDR3 DNA is TGCGCCAGCAGCTTGGTGGGAGGGAACACTGAAGCTTTCTTT. Translation gives CASSLVGGNTEAFF.

The V gene is TRBV28, the J gene TRBJ1-1; 7 bases agree with TRBD1. Germline CDR1 is MDHEN and CDR2 is SYDVKM. The CDR3 is made up of 16 amino acids. Trimming cost V 5 bases and J 1 base; bases outside gene matches: 10. In nucleotides, the CDR3 is TGTGCCAGCAGTCCACTCGACAGGGTAGGGAACACTGAAGCTTTCTTT. This translates into CASSPLDRVGNTEAFF.

The chain recombines TRBV9 with TRBJ1-3; 10 positions agree with TRBD1. With V trimmed by 3 bases and J by 0 bases, 18 bases remained unmatched. This CDR3 is built from 21 residues. CDR1 and CDR2 from the germline V gene are SGDLS and YYNGEE. The CDR3 sequence is CASSANHGGQGWGISGNTIYF. CDR3 sequence (DNA): TGTGCCAGCAGCGCGAATCATGGGGGACAGGGGTGGGGAATCTCTGGAAACACCATATATTTT. The full variable domain, completed using reference TRBV9 and TRBJ1-3, is DSGVTQTPKHLITATGQRVTLRCSPRSGDLSVYWYQQSLDQGLQFLIQYYNGEERAKGNILERFSAQQFPDLHSELNLSSLELGDSALYFCASSANHGGQGWGISGNTIYFGEGSWLTVV.